This T cell receptor (beta chain) was captured by sequencing in a study of a mutant IDH1 vaccine in newly diagnosed glioma. About the study: Treated patients, averaging around 40 years, were 62.5% male and approximately 38% female. Antecedent treatment encompassed radiotherapy, temozolomide, or their combination; the majority received both. Study-wide points: Top peripheral T cell clonotype shifts appeared unrelated to pseudoprogression. Vaccination elicited immune responses in around 93% of patients.

CDR3 size: 14 residues. The germline CDR1 and CDR2 sequences are SGHVS and FNYEAQ. The V end was cut by 0 bases, the J end by 6 bases, with 9 bases between. The time point: week 23, last vaccination. Each vaccine dose was 300 ug of mutant IDH1 20-mer peptide, with topical imiquimod. Assay: immunoSEQ multiplex PCR; the TCRdb copy retains only in-frame clones and omits some. The sample carries approximately 82,000 clones, approximately 85% recorded once. Worth noting for this clone: Its specificity is unknown.

This receptor was identified in a woman in her 50s with glioma. V usage is TRBV7-6 and J usage is TRBJ2-1, with a weak D call TRBD1 (6 bases). The sequencing used PBMCs, collected from a glioma patient whose treatment included an IDH1 peptide vaccine. The chain's CDR3 is CASSLATGPNEQFF. The CDR3 nucleotides are TGTGCCAGCAGCTTAGCGACAGGTCCCAATGAGCAGTTCTTC.